This T cell receptor (beta chain) is drawn from a study of technical replicates of blood from a handful of donors. Here immunoSEQ multiplex PCR was the method, and the copy in TCRdb shows in-frame clones only, minus some. This sample carries over 70,000 clones, approximately 95% of them seen once, and the ten largest clones take under 0.4%. Germline V gene data show CDR1 as LNHNV and CDR2 as YYDKDF (reference sequence). The V end lost 0 bases, the J end lost 0 bases, and 13 bases lay between the germline ends. CDR3 length: 17 residues. This clonotype was sampled from a human donor in good health. This chain joins TRBV15 and TRBJ2-3; D may be TRBD2 (6 bases). The sequenced sample consisted of T cells isolated from PBMCs. This CDR3 reads CATSRDLASVSTDTQYF. The CDR3 coding sequence is TGTGCCACCAGCAGAGATCTCGCTAGCGTTAGCACAGATACGCAGTATTTT.